This T cell receptor (beta chain) was obtained from a study of blood T cell repertoires in COVID-19. Overall study: Sites across the United States, Italy and Spain contributed samples from acute and convalescent COVID-19.

Trimming took 9 bases from V and 0 from J, leaving 20 bases between them. CDR1 is KGHDR, CDR2 SFDVKD, per germline. The CDR3 is made up of 17 amino acids. As originally analysed: Reference gene primers were amplified, and this amplification served to estimate nucleated cell counts. Sequencing was performed with immunoSEQ multiplex PCR; in TCRdb, only in-frame clones are kept and a portion is missing. From that table come the V and J calls and clone size; the DNA was used to work out D and trimming. This sample has about 110,000 clones, with around 64% found just once. The rearrangement links TRBV24-1 to TRBJ1-5; TRBD1 is a possible D gene (5 bases). Sequencing input: peripheral blood. The TCR was taken from a woman aged 40 to 55 with acute or convalescent COVID-19. For the CDR3, the DNA is TGTGCCACCCAAGACAGTTCTCAAAGTTATAGCAATCAGCCCCAGCATTTT. Its translation: CATQDSSQSYSNQPQHF.